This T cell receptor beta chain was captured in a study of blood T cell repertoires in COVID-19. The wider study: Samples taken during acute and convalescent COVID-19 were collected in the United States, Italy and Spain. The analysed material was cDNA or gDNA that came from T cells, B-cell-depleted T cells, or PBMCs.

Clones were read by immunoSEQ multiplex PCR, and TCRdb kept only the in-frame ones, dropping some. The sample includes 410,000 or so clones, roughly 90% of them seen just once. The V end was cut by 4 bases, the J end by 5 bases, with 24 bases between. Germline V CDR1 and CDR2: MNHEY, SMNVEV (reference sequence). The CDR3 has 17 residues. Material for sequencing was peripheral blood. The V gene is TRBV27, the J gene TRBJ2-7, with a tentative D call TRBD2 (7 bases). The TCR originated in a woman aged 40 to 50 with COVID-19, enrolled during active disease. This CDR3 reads CASSSSGLGGHPHEQYF. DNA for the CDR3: TGTGCCAGCAGTTCGTCCGGGCTGGGGGGGCACCCCCACGAGCAGTACTTC.